By share of the sample, the clone carrying this T cell receptor beta chain is medium-sized. Its antigen is unknown. Time point meaning: blood 4 weeks post-SBRT, at nephrectomy. Treatment noted: 15 Gy SBRT to primary tumor, nephrectomy 4 weeks later. Nephrectomy followed 15 Gy stereotactic body radiation by 4 weeks. This sample was taken from a study of radiation and T cells in renal cell carcinoma. Sequencing used immunoSEQ multiplex PCR; TCRdb keeps in-frame clones, though not all of them. Here the sample spans some 44,000 clones, roughly 85% being singletons. Points from the study as a whole: No pretreatment tumor biopsies were available for baseline clonotypes. Top tumor clonotypes rose in blood 2 weeks post-radiation, then contracted.

The V gene end was trimmed by 0 bases and the J gene end by 9 bases; junction bases not matched to a gene: 6. The germline V gene has CDR1 LGHNA and CDR2 YSLEER. This CDR3 comprises 15 residues. Sample: blood, taken from a patient whose treatment included radiotherapy and nephrectomy. The chain recombines TRBV4-3 with TRBJ2-1, with 9 bases identical to TRBD2. The clonotype originates from a woman aged 70-85 years with renal cell carcinoma. The CDR3 region is CASSQESSGVGEQFF. The CDR3 DNA sequence: TGCGCCAGCAGCCAAGAGTCTAGCGGGGTGGGTGAGCAGTTCTTC.